This record concerns one T cell receptor (beta chain) sequence. Its specificity is unknown. CDR3 length equals 14 residues. The V gene's germline CDR1 is DFQATT and CDR2 SNEGSKA (reference sequence). V lost 5 bases, J lost 0 bases, and 10 bases lay in between. The source material, RNA transcripts, was used to amplify TCR beta CDR3 regions. The TCR CDR3 first-round RT-PCR relied on the HTBI primer set. TCRdb re-analysed the multiplex PCR reads in MiXCR, keeping a single row per CDR3 protein. The repertoire holds some 600,000 distinct CDR3 sequences, approximately 15% seen once, with 4.5% to 6% in the top ten. The data were taken from a study of T cells in Graves' hyperthyroidism and ophthalmopathy. Study-wide results and limits: Most thyroid clonotypes with frequency above 0.001 were detected in blood.

Recently diagnosed hyperthyroidism of less than 2 months' duration affected patients aged 18 to 65. The blood was taken when hyperthyroidism was first diagnosed, before any ophthalmopathy symptoms showed up. Fresh peripheral blood, around 9.3 ml, was the source of the PBMCs. The clonotype was recovered from a woman under 40 with Graves' hyperthyroidism that later progressed to Graves' ophthalmopathy. The chain recombines TRBV20-1 with TRBJ2-2; the D gene could be TRBD1 or TRBD2 (5 bases each). The material sequenced was blood. This CDR3 is CSAAGTSNTGELFF. The DNA of the CDR3 is TGCAGTGCTGCCGGGACGTCGAACACCGGGGAGCTGTTTTTT.